The 24 T cell receptor beta chains below all came from one sample that was sequenced in a study of shared clonotypes between healthy human individuals. Sequencing was performed with immunoSEQ multiplex PCR; in TCRdb, only in-frame clones are kept and a portion is missing. The sample contains roughly 2,000,000 clones, around 93% of which appear only once. CD45RO-negative cells were positively selected for CCR7, leaving out terminally differentiated effector memory CD45RA+ cells. Specimen: naive CD8+ T cells from PBMCs. The receptors here all came from a man between 18 and 29 years old in good health. Some clones in this sample may be carry-over from other donors' samples.

This clone was observed a handful of times. The chain links TRBV27 to TRBJ1-1; D remains unclear. The CDR3 covers 13 residues. Germline-derived CDR1 and CDR2 are MNHEY and SMNVEV (reference sequence). V lost 3 bases and J lost 5, with 10 bases in between. DNA for the CDR3: TGTGCCAGCAGTTTCTTCATGGGGACTGAAGCTTTCTTT. This translates into CASSFFMGTEAFF.

This chain joins TRBV7-2 and TRBJ2-5; 10 bases are shared with TRBD2. The V and J ends lost 3 bases and 6 bases, in that order; junction bases with no gene match: 7. CDR1 SGHTA and CDR2 FQGNSA come from the germline V gene. The CDR3 runs 15 residues. The CDR3 loop reads CASSFGTSDVKTQYF. The CDR3 coding sequence is TGTGCCAGCAGCTTCGGGACTAGCGATGTTAAGACCCAGTACTTC. The variable domain in full, with the rest retrieved from reference TRBV7-2 and TRBJ2-5, is GAGVSQSPSNKVTEKGKDVELRCDPISGHTALYWYRQSLGQGLEFLIYFQGNSAPDKSGLPSDRFSAERTGGSVSTLTIQRTQQEDSAVYLCASSFGTSDVKTQYFGPGTRLLVL.

V is TRBV7-2 and J is TRBJ2-1, with 7 bases fitting TRBD1. The CDR3 has 17 residues. V lost 5 bases and J lost 2; bases outside the gene matches: 12. The germline gives CDR1 SGHTA, CDR2 FQGNSA. CDR3 sequence reads: CASSPRDRRPPYNEQFF. The DNA for the CDR3 is TGTGCCAGCAGCCCTCGGGACAGAAGGCCCCCCTACAATGAGCAGTTCTTC.

This rearrangement joins TRBV28 to TRBJ2-5, with a tentative D call TRBD2 (6 bases). Germline V gene sequence: CDR1 MDHEN, CDR2 SYDVKM. This CDR3 is built from 15 residues. The V end lost 6 bases, the J end lost 2 bases, and 16 bases lay between the germline ends. The CDR3 here is CASRSGLLMQETQYF. In nucleotides, the CDR3 is TGTGCCAGCAGGTCGGGACTCCTGATGCAAGAGACCCAGTACTTC. The full variable domain, its missing parts supplied by reference TRBV28 and TRBJ2-5, is DVKVTQSSRYLVKRTGEKVFLECVQDMDHENMFWYRQDPGLGLRLIYFSYDVKMKEKGDIPEGYSVSREKKERFSLILESASTNQTSMYLCASRSGLLMQETQYFGPGTRLLVL.

The V call is TRBV9, the J call TRBJ1-5, with D uncertain. The CDR3 runs 13 residues. Looked up from germline, CDR1 is SGDLS and CDR2 is YYNGEE. V lost 0 bases to trimming and J lost 6 bases, with 7 bases between them. DNA for the CDR3: TGTGCCAGCAGCGTAGCTTACGGTCAGCCCCAGCATTTT. Translating gives CASSVAYGQPQHF.

CDR3 in DNA: TGTGCCAGCAGCGCGGGACAGGTAGCAGAGACCCAGTACTTC. Translated: CASSAGQVAETQYF. This sequence joins TRBV9 and TRBJ2-5; 8 bases align to TRBD1. Germline assignment: CDR1 SGDLS and CDR2 YYNGEE. The ends lost 3 bases at V and 4 bases at J; junction bases unmatched: 5. This CDR3 region has 14 residues.

This chain joins TRBV29-1 and TRBJ2-2; TRBD1 agrees at 7 bases. J lost 1 base, V lost 4 bases, and 6 bases had no gene match. The germline CDR1 and CDR2 sequences are SQVTM and ANQGSEA. The CDR3 spans 15 residues. The CDR3 sequence: CSVVIWTGNTGELFF. CDR3 nucleotides: TGCAGCGTTGTAATCTGGACAGGGAACACCGGGGAGCTGTTTTTT.

The chain is built from TRBV28 and TRBJ2-4, with D uncertain. The V gene's germline CDR1 is MDHEN and CDR2 SYDVKM. Trimming shortened V by 6 bases and J by 12 bases, and 18 bases separated the two germline ends. This CDR3 comprises 13 residues. The CDR3 bases are TGTGCCAGCAGCTATCCTCATCCAGCGACTCAGTACTTC. It translates to CASSYPHPATQYF.

This chain uses TRBV1 with TRBJ2-7. TRBV1 corresponds to a pseudogene. This CDR3 contains 14 residues. Written as DNA, the CDR3 is TGCACCAGCAGCCAAGTCGGTTCGACGCCCGAGCAGTACTTC. Translated: CTSSQVGSTPEQYF.

The V call is TRBV6-1, the J call TRBJ2-2; D possibly corresponds to TRBD2 (6 bases). The V gene's germline CDR1 is MNHNS and CDR2 SASEGT. This CDR3 has 11 residues. With 10 bases removed from V and 7 bases from J, the gap between germline ends came to 10 bases. Here the CDR3 reads CATTGLGELFF. The CDR3 coding sequence is TGTGCCACCACGGGACTCGGGGAGCTGTTTTTT.

A single count supports this clone. The CDR3 sequence is CASSLEVAGQETQYF. CDR3 nucleotide sequence: TGTGCCAGCAGCTTAGAGGTGGCAGGACAAGAGACCCAGTACTTC. J is TRBJ2-5 and V is TRBV7-6; D ambiguous. Germline V gives CDR1 SGHVS, CDR2 FNYEAQ. The CDR3 runs to 15 residues. The ends were cut back, 1 base at V and 2 bases at J, with 11 bases in the middle.

The rearrangement joins TRBV6-5 to TRBJ2-7, with 10 bases identical to TRBD1. This CDR3 has 13 amino acids. Looked up from germline, CDR1 is MNHEY and CDR2 is SVGAGI. Trimming cost V 11 bases and J 0 bases; bases outside gene matches: 4. The CDR3, as DNA: TGTGCCGCTCGGGACAGGGGCTCCTACGAGCAGTACTTC. Its protein product is CAARDRGSYEQYF.

The J gene is TRBJ1-1, the V gene TRBV27; 9 bases are shared with TRBD1. The germline V gene has CDR1 MNHEY and CDR2 SMNVEV (reference sequence). There are 14 residues in the CDR3. The junction had 5 bases not matched to a gene; V was cut back by 4 bases and J by 5 bases. CDR3 DNA sequence: TGTGCCAGCAGTTCCGGACAGGGGCGGACTGAAGCTTTCTTT. Amino acids: CASSSGQGRTEAFF.

This chain links TRBV27 with TRBJ2-7, with TRBD2 as a possible D gene (6 bases). Between the trimmed V and J ends, which lost 7 bases and 7 bases, there was a span of 26 bases. In germline, CDR1 is MNHEY, CDR2 SMNVEV (reference sequence). CDR3 length equals 16 residues. CDR3 in amino acids: CASIGWGGATLGEQYF. Here the CDR3 DNA reads TGTGCCAGCATTGGATGGGGAGGAGCCACTCTTGGGGAGCAGTACTTC.

This clone has just one count. This chain uses TRBV5-6 with TRBJ2-7, with D maybe TRBD2 (6 bases). Germline-derived CDR1 and CDR2 are SGHDT and YYEEEE. Trimming took off 4 bases at V and 5 bases at J, with 16 bases between the two ends. This CDR3 has 14 amino acids. CDR3 sequence (DNA): TGTGCCAGCAGCCCTGTCGGGACTCCCCACGAGCAGTACTTC. It is translated as CASSPVGTPHEQYF. The full variable domain, with the rest looked up from reference TRBV5-6 and TRBJ2-7, is DAGVTQSPTHLIKTRGQQVTLRCSPKSGHDTVSWYQQALGQGPQFIFQYYEEEERQRGNFPDRFSGHQFPNYSSELNVNALLLGDSALYLCASSPVGTPHEQYFGPGTRLTVT.

The chain employs TRBV28 and TRBJ2-7; a weak D match, TRBD1 (5 bases). This CDR3 is built from 15 residues. Trimming left V 4 bases short and J 0 bases short, with 13 bases between. From germline, CDR1 is MDHEN and CDR2 SYDVKM. The CDR3 DNA reads as TGTGCCAGCAGTTCGTTGACAGCGAGCTCCTACGAGCAGTACTTC. It yields the protein CASSSLTASSYEQYF. Based on the CDR3 plus reference TRBV28 and TRBJ2-7, the full variable domain is DVKVTQSSRYLVKRTGEKVFLECVQDMDHENMFWYRQDPGLGLRLIYFSYDVKMKEKGDIPEGYSVSREKKERFSLILESASTNQTSMYLCASSSLTASSYEQYFGPGTRLTVT.

This rearrangement joins TRBV30 to TRBJ2-1, with D possibly TRBD1 on 6 matching bases. V lost 1 base and J 3 bases, leaving 19 bases between the germline ends. The CDR3 extends over 17 amino acids. CDR1 GTSNPN and CDR2 SVGIG come from the germline V gene (reference sequence). CDR3 residues: CAWSDPTVDSGYNEQFF. CDR3 nucleotides: TGTGCCTGGAGTGACCCGACGGTGGACAGCGGCTACAATGAGCAGTTCTTC.

V gene TRBV9 combines with J gene TRBJ2-3, with 7 bases fitting TRBD1. The V and J ends lost 3 bases and 3 bases, in that order; junction bases with no gene match: 7. The germline V gene has CDR1 SGDLS and CDR2 YYNGEE. This CDR3 contains 15 residues. CDR3 sequence: CASSGQGWGTDTQYF. The CDR3 region has the DNA TGTGCCAGCAGCGGACAGGGTTGGGGGACAGATACGCAGTATTTT. Variable domain in full (rest from reference TRBV9 and TRBJ2-3): DSGVTQTPKHLITATGQRVTLRCSPRSGDLSVYWYQQSLDQGLQFLIQYYNGEERAKGNILERFSAQQFPDLHSELNLSSLELGDSALYFCASSGQGWGTDTQYFGPGTRLTVL.

This chain joins TRBV4-1 and TRBJ2-1; D assignment may be TRBD1 or TRBD2 (8 bases each). The germline V gene encodes CDR1 MGHRA and CDR2 YSYEKL. There are 18 residues in the CDR3. With 8 bases removed from V and 6 bases from J, the gap between germline ends came to 29 bases. The CDR3 reads CASRQGRMGLGVGNEQFF. The CDR3 DNA is TGCGCCAGCCGACAGGGGCGCATGGGACTAGGAGTGGGCAATGAGCAGTTCTTC.

This sequence joins TRBV19 and TRBJ1-1; D unresolved. The CDR3 runs 12 residues. The ends were cut back, 10 bases at V and 3 bases at J, with 12 bases in the middle. Germline CDR1 is LNHDA and CDR2 is SQIVND (reference sequence). This CDR3 reads CATRSWDTEAFF. The DNA of the CDR3 is TGTGCCACCCGATCATGGGACACTGAAGCTTTCTTT.

This chain uses TRBV6-5 with TRBJ2-1; 9 nucleotides agree with TRBD1. V shed 6 bases, J shed 3 bases, and the junction held 6 bases outside the gene matches. Germline lookup yields CDR1 MNHEY and CDR2 SVGAGI. The CDR3 length is 15 residues. The CDR3, as DNA: TGTGCCAGCAGATTACCGGGACAGGGCTACAATGAGCAGTTCTTC. Encoded protein: CASRLPGQGYNEQFF.

The rearrangement uses TRBV15 and TRBJ1-1, with a tentative D call TRBD1 (6 bases). The CDR3 totals 13 residues. CDR1 LNHNV and CDR2 YYDKDF come from the germline V gene (reference sequence). Trimming pared 5 bases from V and 10 bases from J, leaving 17 bases between. The CDR3 is CATSAETGAGAFF. The CDR3 bases are TGTGCCACCAGCGCCGAGACGGGGGCAGGAGCTTTCTTT.

This rearrangement joins TRBV9 to TRBJ1-2; a possible D gene is TRBD1 (5 bases). Per germline, CDR1 SGDLS and CDR2 YYNGEE. The ends were cut back, 0 bases at V and 0 bases at J, with 12 bases in the middle. The CDR3 spans 16 residues. The CDR3 DNA follows: TGTGCCAGCAGCGTAGTTGAGGGGCTGGCTAACTATGGCTACACCTTC. Amino acids: CASSVVEGLANYGYTF.

The sample holds one count of this clone. V usage is TRBV28 and J usage is TRBJ2-7; either TRBD1 or TRBD2 may fit D (5 bases each). The CDR3 extends over 16 amino acids. Deletions cut 2 bases from V and 0 bases from J, with 14 bases between. The V gene's germline CDR1 is MDHEN and CDR2 SYDVKM. CDR3 residues: CASSLPRGESSYEQYF. The CDR3, as DNA: TGTGCCAGCAGTTTACCCCGAGGGGAGAGCTCCTACGAGCAGTACTTC.